This TCR beta chain was recorded in a study of human T cells and chemical hapten exposure. Whole-study context: There were per-sample TCR yield variations, arising mainly from small pooled library volume differences.

As for time point: patch test 3, about 24 weeks after DPC sensitization. Treatment in this sample: therapeutic diphenylcyclopropenone sensitization with weekly scalp DPC. Phlebotomy was performed prior to application of every patch test. Alopecia patients deemed DPC-suitable, aged 18 to 70, excluding pregnancy. At least ten counts were recorded for this clonotype. The library tagged individual cDNA molecules with unique molecular identifiers. TCRdb used MiXCR to reprocess the RACE reads, holding one entry per CDR3 protein. Seen here are about 84,000 distinct CDR3 sequences, under 14% observed once, and the top ten hold approximately 3.5%. The source was whole blood, collected in connection with sensitization to the hapten diphenylcyclopropenone (DPC). The source is a woman in her 50s with alopecia areata. Some clones in this sample may be carry-over from other donors' samples.

CDR3 in amino acids: CSVVGQGGLDEQYF. The CDR3 DNA sequence: TGCAGCGTTGTGGGTCAAGGGGGCCTAGACGAGCAGTACTTC. This chain joins TRBV29-1 and TRBJ2-7; 7 bases agree with TRBD1. V trimming: 4 bases; J trimming: 5 bases; junction bases outside the gene matches: 11. Per the germline V gene, CDR1 is SQVTM and CDR2 is ANQGSEA. CDR3 length: 14 residues.